The rows below give T cell receptor beta chains drawn from one sample of a study of cytomegalovirus exposure and HLA in healthy donors. Clones were sequenced by immunoSEQ multiplex PCR, and TCRdb holds only the in-frame ones, with some missing. The sample has approximately 270,000 clones; approximately 84% are singletons. The sample consisted of PBMCs. The receptors derive from a young man in good health and CMV-seropositive. The CDR3 runs from the conserved cysteine through the conserved F or W. A D gene is named only where the DNA matches it firmly. Some rows mark clone size as missing; the rest say once, few, many or name a class of expanded clone.

D gene | J gene | V gene | clone size | CDR3 protein | CDR3 DNA
NA | TRBJ1-2 | TRBV28 | NA | CASSLVRARGYTF | TGTGCCAGCAGTTTGGTTAGAGCCCGGGGCTACACCTTC
NA | TRBJ2-7 | TRBV6-6 | NA | CASKVLTQLIF | TGTGCCAGCAAGGTCTTGACTCAACTTATATTC
NA | TRBJ1-1 | TRBV6-1 | NA | CASRNPTPNEAFF | TGTGCCAGCAGGAACCCAACGCCTAACGAAGCTTTCTTT
NA | TRBJ1-5 | TRBV4-1 | NA | CASSQAAASNQPQHF | TGCGCCAGCAGCCAAGCGGCAGCGAGCAATCAGCCCCAGCATTTT
NA | TRBJ2-7 | TRBV5-1 | NA | CASSSRSWNEQYF | TGCGCCAGCAGCTCACGGAGCTGGAACGAGCAGTACTTC
NA | TRBJ2-5 | TRBV29-1 | NA | CSVEDTGYQETQYF | TGCAGCGTTGAAGATACAGGCTATCAAGAGACCCAGTACTTC
TRBD2 | TRBJ2-1 | TRBV7-9 | NA | CASSPGLAGAHEQFF | TGTGCCAGCAGCCCCGGACTAGCGGGAGCCCATGAGCAGTTCTTC
TRBD1 | TRBJ1-2 | TRBV5-6 | NA | CASTTGGTGFKDGYTF | TGTGCCAGCACCACGGGGGGGACAGGGTTTAAGGATGGCTACACCTTC
TRBD1 | TRBJ1-5 | TRBV6-5 | NA | CASRFRGESNQPQHF | TGTGCCAGCAGGTTCAGGGGGGAGAGCAATCAGCCCCAGCATTTT
TRBD2 | TRBJ2-7 | TRBV11-2 | NA | CASSLRGASGAYEQYF | TGTGCCAGCAGCTTAAGAGGGGCTAGCGGGGCCTACGAGCAGTACTTC
NA | TRBJ1-3 | TRBV2 | NA | CASSSQGPGNTIYF | TGTGCCAGCAGCTCGCAGGGGCCTGGAAACACCATATATTTT
NA | TRBJ1-1 | TRBV9 | NA | CASSVDANTEAFF | TGTGCCAGCAGCGTAGACGCGAACACTGAAGCTTTCTTT
TRBD1 | TRBJ2-2 | TRBV10-3 | NA | CAISTDRTNTGELFF | TGTGCCATCAGTACGGACAGGACGAACACCGGGGAGCTGTTTTTT
NA | TRBJ2-1 | TRBV6-1 | NA | CASRLGPSYNEQFF | TGTGCCAGCCGATTAGGCCCTTCTTACAATGAGCAGTTCTTC
NA | TRBJ1-3 | TRBV27 | NA | CASSFPSGNTIYF | TGTGCCAGCAGTTTCCCGTCTGGAAACACCATATATTTT
NA | TRBJ1-2 | TRBV19 | NA | CASSMAGDGYTF | TGTGCCAGTAGTATGGCTGGGGATGGCTACACCTTC
TRBD1 | TRBJ1-5 | TRBV7-8 | NA | CASSAQGLDSNQPQHF | TGTGCCAGCAGCGCACAGGGGCTCGATAGCAATCAGCCCCAGCATTTT
NA | TRBJ1-1 | TRBV7-2 | NA | CASSPHDLPGEAFF | TGTGCCAGCAGCCCCCACGACCTTCCCGGGGAAGCTTTCTTT
TRBD2 | TRBJ2-3 | TRBV29-1 | NA | CSVDGLAGVRDTQYF | TGCAGCGTTGATGGACTAGCGGGAGTACGGGATACGCAGTATTTT
NA | TRBJ2-3 | TRBV12-5 | NA | CASGLTRDTQYF | TGTGCTAGTGGTTTGACTAGGGATACGCAGTATTTT
TRBD1 | TRBJ1-5 | TRBV6-1 | NA | CASSGKTGSGSNQPQHF | TGTGCCAGCAGTGGAAAGACAGGGTCGGGTAGCAATCAGCCCCAGCATTTT
NA | TRBJ2-2 | TRBV18 | NA | CASSPGLSQPGELFF | TGTGCCAGCTCACCCGGACTTTCCCAGCCCGGGGAGCTGTTTTTT
NA | TRBJ2-7 | TRBV6-1 | once | CASSEKPPSHF | TGTGCCAGCAGTGAAAAACCGCCCTCGCACTTC
NA | TRBJ2-5 | TRBV5-4 | NA | CASSPRNGVETQYF | TGTGCCAGCAGCCCGAGGAATGGGGTCGAGACCCAGTACTTC
TRBD1 | TRBJ2-2 | TRBV27 | few | CASSPGTGLTGELFF | TGTGCCAGCAGTCCCGGGACAGGCCTCACCGGGGAGCTGTTTTTT
TRBD1 | TRBJ1-3 | TRBV4-3 | NA | CASSPEGTAGNTIYF | TGCGCCAGCAGCCCAGAGGGGACAGCTGGAAACACCATATATTTT
TRBD2 | TRBJ2-7 | TRBV10-3 | NA | CAITPGEGQQYF | TGTGCCATCACCCCGGGGGAGGGCCAGCAGTACTTC
NA | TRBJ1-4 | TRBV6-6 | NA | CATFYEKLFF | TGTGCCACCTTTTATGAAAAACTGTTTTTT
TRBD1 | TRBJ2-7 | TRBV2 | NA | CASSESGTASYEQYF | TGTGCCAGCAGTGAATCGGGGACAGCCTCCTACGAGCAGTACTTC
TRBD1 | TRBJ1-5 | TRBV30 | NA | CAWSGQGASQPQHF | TGTGCCTGGAGCGGACAGGGGGCATCTCAGCCCCAGCATTTT
TRBD1 | TRBJ1-1 | TRBV30 | NA | CAWSPDRGVLSEAFF | TGTGCCTGGAGTCCGGACAGGGGAGTTTTAAGTGAAGCTTTCTTT
NA | TRBJ1-2 | TRBV20-1 | NA | CSVGSLYGYTF | TGCAGTGTCGGGAGCCTCTATGGCTACACCTTC
TRBD2 | TRBJ2-6 | TRBV5-6 | NA | CASSSGLASGANVLTF | TGTGCCAGCAGCTCCGGACTAGCGTCTGGGGCCAACGTCCTGACTTTC
TRBD1 | TRBJ2-7 | TRBV7-6 | once | CASSPGQGYEQYF | TGTGCCAGCAGCCCGGGACAGGGGTACGAGCAGTACTTC
TRBD1 | TRBJ1-2 | TRBV4-1 | NA | CASSPTGYYGYTF | TGCGCCAGCAGCCCGACAGGGTACTATGGCTACACCTTC
NA | TRBJ2-3 | TRBV9 | NA | CASSPGQGHDTQYF | TGTGCCAGCAGCCCGGGACAAGGGCACGATACGCAGTATTTT
TRBD2 | TRBJ2-5 | TRBV7-9 | few | CASSSTGGPGETQYF | TGTGCCAGCAGCTCCACGGGAGGACCAGGAGAGACCCAGTACTTC
NA | TRBJ1-5 | TRBV20-1 | NA | CSARGLGPQHF | TGCAGTGCTAGGGGTCTTGGGCCCCAGCATTTT
TRBD2 | TRBJ2-7 | TRBV11-1 | NA | CASSFAGTSDEQYF | TGTGCCAGCAGCTTCGCCGGGACTAGCGACGAGCAGTACTTC
NA | TRBJ2-1 | TRBV6-6 | NA | CASSYFDGEQFF | TGTGCCAGCAGTTACTTTGATGGTGAGCAGTTCTTC
NA | TRBJ1-5 | TRBV19 | NA | CASSRTETFNQPQHF | TGTGCCAGTAGTAGGACAGAGACATTCAATCAGCCCCAGCATTTT
NA | TRBJ1-4 | TRBV27 | once | CASSLSGPGLNEKLFF | TGTGCCAGCAGTTTATCGGGTCCAGGGTTGAATGAAAAACTGTTTTTT
NA | TRBJ1-5 | TRBV18 | NA | CASSPPGEDQPQHF | TGTGCCAGCTCACCACCGGGAGAAGATCAGCCCCAGCATTTT